These T cell receptor beta chains were read from a single sample in a study of shared clonotypes between healthy human individuals. Clones were read by immunoSEQ multiplex PCR, and TCRdb kept only the in-frame ones, dropping some. This sample carries roughly 1,600,000 clones, just under 99% of them seen once, and the ten largest clones take roughly 0.35%. The sequenced sample consisted of naive CD4+ T cells sorted from blood. The receptors derive from a man younger than 40 in good health. Each CDR3 is given with its conserved first and last residue. Fields, in order: D gene, clone size, CDR3 length, J gene, V gene, CDR3 protein, CDR3 DNA. D genes are given only for firm matches. Rows may omit the clone size; those that give it use once, few, many or a size class.

D gene: .; clone size: once; CDR3 length: 14; J gene: TRBJ2-1; V gene: TRBV6-1; CDR3 protein: CASSETVRGSEQFF; CDR3 DNA: TGTGCCAGCAGTGAAACTGTTCGGGGCAGTGAGCAGTTCTTC
D gene: .; clone size: .; CDR3 length: 12; J gene: TRBJ2-5; V gene: TRBV7-6; CDR3 protein: CASSRDVETQYF; CDR3 DNA: TGTGCCAGCAGCCGGGACGTAGAGACCCAGTACTTC
D gene: TRBD1; clone size: .; CDR3 length: 13; J gene: TRBJ2-1; V gene: TRBV28; CDR3 protein: CASSSTGNNEQFF; CDR3 DNA: TGTGCCAGCAGTTCGACAGGGAACAATGAGCAGTTCTTC
D gene: .; clone size: .; CDR3 length: 13; J gene: TRBJ2-1; V gene: TRBV28; CDR3 protein: CASSFTGYNEQFF; CDR3 DNA: TGTGCCAGCAGTTTTACAGGTTACAATGAGCAGTTCTTC
D gene: TRBD2; clone size: .; CDR3 length: 15; J gene: TRBJ2-5; V gene: TRBV7-2; CDR3 protein: CASSAQATGGETQYF; CDR3 DNA: TGTGCCAGCAGCGCACAGGCGACGGGAGGGGAGACCCAGTACTTC
D gene: .; clone size: .; CDR3 length: 15; J gene: TRBJ2-1; V gene: TRBV5-1; CDR3 protein: CASSLMAIGVNEQFF; CDR3 DNA: TGCGCCAGCAGCTTGATGGCTATCGGGGTAAATGAGCAGTTCTTC
D gene: .; clone size: .; CDR3 length: 16; J gene: TRBJ2-2; V gene: TRBV5-1; CDR3 protein: CASSLVASRNTGELFF; CDR3 DNA: TGCGCCAGCAGCTTGGTTGCCAGTAGAAACACCGGGGAGCTGTTTTTT
D gene: .; clone size: .; CDR3 length: 15; J gene: TRBJ2-1; V gene: TRBV9; CDR3 protein: CASSVGGDFYNEQFF; CDR3 DNA: TGTGCCAGCAGCGTAGGCGGGGATTTCTACAATGAGCAGTTCTTC
D gene: .; clone size: .; CDR3 length: 14; J gene: TRBJ1-5; V gene: TRBV6-6; CDR3 protein: CASSPADRNQPQHF; CDR3 DNA: TGTGCCAGCAGTCCCGCCGATAGAAATCAGCCCCAGCATTTT
D gene: TRBD2; clone size: .; CDR3 length: 21; J gene: TRBJ2-1; V gene: TRBV28; CDR3 protein: CASGGGLAGGRLTSSYNEQFF; CDR3 DNA: TGTGCCAGCGGTGGGGGACTAGCGGGAGGGAGACTTACCTCTTCCTACAATGAGCAGTTCTTC
D gene: .; clone size: .; CDR3 length: 14; J gene: TRBJ1-2; V gene: TRBV7-2; CDR3 protein: CASSRSQVGYGYTF; CDR3 DNA: TGTGCCAGCAGCCGTTCCCAGGTCGGATATGGCTACACCTTC
D gene: TRBD2; clone size: .; CDR3 length: 14; J gene: TRBJ2-2; V gene: TRBV28; CDR3 protein: CASRTSGNTGELFF; CDR3 DNA: TGTGCCAGCAGGACTAGCGGGAACACCGGGGAGCTGTTTTTT
D gene: .; clone size: .; CDR3 length: 13; J gene: TRBJ2-7; V gene: TRBV6-1; CDR3 protein: CASTLRPNYEQYF; CDR3 DNA: TGTGCCAGCACCCTCCGCCCCAACTACGAGCAGTACTTC
D gene: .; clone size: once; CDR3 length: 16; J gene: TRBJ2-2; V gene: TRBV9; CDR3 protein: CASRGEARGYTGELFF; CDR3 DNA: TGTGCCAGCCGGGGAGAGGCCCGCGGATACACCGGGGAGCTGTTTTTT
D gene: .; clone size: .; CDR3 length: 16; J gene: TRBJ2-7; V gene: TRBV5-4; CDR3 protein: CASSLGAGDPSTEEYF; CDR3 DNA: TGTGCCAGCAGCTTGGGTGCAGGGGATCCGTCGACTGAGGAGTACTTC
D gene: .; clone size: once; CDR3 length: 14; J gene: TRBJ2-7; V gene: TRBV5-4; CDR3 protein: CASSLGQVSYEQYF; CDR3 DNA: TGTGCCAGCAGCTTGGGCCAGGTCTCCTACGAGCAGTACTTC
D gene: TRBD2; clone size: .; CDR3 length: 15; J gene: TRBJ2-1; V gene: TRBV5-1; CDR3 protein: CASSPGTSANNEQFF; CDR3 DNA: TGCGCCAGCAGCCCTGGGACTAGCGCAAACAATGAGCAGTTCTTC
D gene: .; clone size: .; CDR3 length: 15; J gene: TRBJ1-5; V gene: TRBV28; CDR3 protein: CASSFGELSYQPQHF; CDR3 DNA: TGTGCCAGCAGTTTTGGGGAATTGAGCTATCAGCCCCAGCATTTT
D gene: .; clone size: .; CDR3 length: 12; J gene: TRBJ2-7; V gene: TRBV2; CDR3 protein: CASSENGHEQYF; CDR3 DNA: TGTGCCAGCAGTGAAAACGGCCACGAGCAGTACTTC
D gene: .; clone size: .; CDR3 length: 16; J gene: TRBJ2-5; V gene: TRBV19; CDR3 protein: CASSIDVSGGSGTQYF; CDR3 DNA: TGTGCCAGTAGTATAGATGTCAGTGGAGGGTCGGGGACCCAGTACTTC